This passage covers 8 T cell receptor beta chains from one sample sequenced in a study of beta chain features in type 1 diabetes (dated by TCRdb to between 2018 and 2020). The method behind the library was the immunoSEQ multiplex PCR assay. All of the isolated RNA was reverse transcribed with the High Capacity cDNA Reverse Transcription Kit, so expressed TCRB transcripts were sequenced. What TCRdb holds here is the immuneACCESS table cut down to in-frame rearrangements. Part of the clones is not present; checked against another copy, under half of the missing clones reflect an unresolved V gene, and the others are unexplained. For this sample the table gives a few hundred thousand clones, of which roughly 12% were detected only once. The ten largest clones capture approximately 0.015% of the sample. Sequencing used naive CD4+ T cells from blood. Interpreted using the paper, the cell subset or site label stands for: true naive CD4+ T cells. The receptors shown here come from a man in his late teens or twenties in good health.

This clone occurred a few times. The chain uses TRBV19 and TRBJ2-1; 7 nucleotides line up with TRBD1. Germline V lookup: CDR1 LNHDA, CDR2 SQIVND (reference sequence). With 0 bases clipped from V and 2 bases from J, the junction kept 1 base outside the gene matches. This CDR3 comprises 15 residues. CDR3 DNA sequence: TGTGCCAGTAGTATAGAAGGGACAGCCTACAATGAGCAGTTCTTC. Translating gives CASSIEGTAYNEQFF.

This clone was detected a few times. V usage is TRBV4-2 and J usage is TRBJ2-3; D gene unclear. CDR1 is LGHNA and CDR2 is YNFKEQ in the germline V gene. This CDR3 has 14 amino acids. V was trimmed by 6 bases and J by 3 bases, leaving 13 bases between them. CDR3 sequence (DNA): TGTGCCAGCAGGAATATAGCAGAGACAGATACGCAGTATTTT. It translates to CASRNIAETDTQYF.

There are a few counts of this clone. This rearrangement joins TRBV6-6 to TRBJ2-4; TRBD1 matches 11 bases. V was pared by 5 bases and J by 5 bases, with 5 bases of the junction left unmatched. Per the germline V gene, CDR1 is MNHNY and CDR2 is SVGAGI (reference sequence). This CDR3 has 15 amino acids. CDR3: CASSGPGQGENIQYF. CDR3 bases: TGTGCCAGCAGTGGACCGGGACAGGGGGAAAACATTCAGTACTTC.

A note on this clone: Other DNA sequences of this sample code for an identical CDR3. The rearrangement joins TRBV7-3 to TRBJ2-1; tentative D call: TRBD1 (6 bases). CDR3 length: 14 amino acids. V was pared by 5 bases and J by 2 bases, with 10 bases between. CDR1 and CDR2 from the germline V gene are SGHTA and FQGTGA. The CDR3 nucleotides read TGTGCCAGCAGCCCAGGACAGACCTACAATGAGCAGTTCTTC. It encodes CASSPGQTYNEQFF.

This rearrangement joins TRBV11-2 to TRBJ1-2; 7 bases map to TRBD1. Germline CDR1 and CDR2: SGHAT and FQNNGV. The CDR3 is 15 amino acids. V lost 5 bases to trimming and J lost 2 bases; unmatched junction nucleotides: 8. The CDR3 sequence is CASSHYRGVNYGYTF. CDR3 DNA sequence: TGTGCCAGCAGCCACTACAGGGGCGTCAACTATGGCTACACCTTC.

This clone was detected a few times. The V and J genes are TRBV9 and TRBJ1-1; D ambiguous. With 0 bases removed from V and 7 bases from J, the gap between germline ends came to 16 bases. In germline, CDR1 is SGDLS, CDR2 YYNGEE. The length of the CDR3 is 15 residues. The CDR3 sequence is CASSVEVGGRVEAFF. CDR3 bases: TGTGCCAGCAGCGTAGAGGTTGGCGGGAGGGTTGAAGCTTTCTTT.

The rearrangement joins TRBV5-4 to TRBJ1-2; D is ambiguous. The CDR3 is 17 amino acids. V was clipped by 2 bases and J by 2 bases, with 19 bases between them. In germline, CDR1 is SGHNT, CDR2 YYREEE (reference sequence). The CDR3: CASSLALVRGLNYGYTF. The CDR3, as DNA: TGTGCCAGCAGCTTAGCTCTTGTCAGAGGCTTGAACTATGGCTACACCTTC.

A few counts support this clone. The V gene is TRBV28, the J gene TRBJ1-5, with D uncertain. CDR3 size: 14 residues. CDR1 is MDHEN and CDR2 is SYDVKM in the germline V gene. Trimming removed 5 bases at V and 3 bases at J, with 11 bases between. This CDR3 reads CASSVRHPNQPQHF. The CDR3 DNA reads as TGTGCCAGCAGTGTCCGACACCCCAATCAGCCCCAGCATTTT.